Included here is one T cell receptor (beta chain) sequence, with context. As yet, its antigen is unknown. This entry belongs to a study of OX40 agonist ivuxolimab in advanced cancers. Study as a whole: A partial response was reached by three patients: one with hepatocellular carcinoma and two with cutaneous melanoma. Study results and caveats: Average numbers of expanded clones were greater in CD8+ T cells than in CD4+.

Produced via immunoSEQ multiplex PCR; TCRdb's table is partial and in-frame only. The sample comprises about 98,000 clones, approximately 91% of which are singletons, and 0.82% rests with the top ten. V lost 7 bases, J lost 10 bases, and 11 bases lay in between. The germline V gene encodes CDR1 DFQATT and CDR2 SNEGSKA (reference sequence). The CDR3 runs to 10 residues. Blood specimens came from baseline, cycle 4 day 1, and cycle 7 day 1. V is TRBV20-1 and J is TRBJ1-5; a weak D match, TRBD1 (5 bases). The specimen was CD4+ or CD8+ T cells sorted from blood, collected in a trial of the OX40 agonist ivuxolimab. This receptor was taken from an adult with an advanced solid tumor such as melanoma, head and neck, liver or kidney cancer. The DNA of the CDR3 is TGCAGTGGGAAGGGACTCCCCCAGCATTTT. This sequence encodes CSGKGLPQHF.